The rows below give T cell receptor beta chains drawn from one sample of a study of control samples from healthy donors and cancer patients. Sequenced by immunoSEQ multiplex PCR; TCRdb stores in-frame clones only, minus some. Seen here are 150,000 to 180,000 clones, roughly 93% observed once, and the top ten hold around 2.4%. Input material: blood. Receptors originate from a man aged 45-60 years in good health. Each CDR3 is given with its conserved first and last residue. Each record gives: V gene, clone size, CDR3 length, D gene, J gene, CDR3 protein, CDR3 DNA. D genes are given only for firm matches. Size is stated for part of the rows, as once, few or many counts, or as a class when the clone is expanded.

V gene: TRBV19; clone size: .; CDR3 length: 15; D gene: .; J gene: TRBJ1-5; CDR3 protein: CASSISRGKNQPQHF; CDR3 DNA: TGTGCCAGTAGTATAAGCAGGGGCAAAAATCAGCCCCAGCATTTT
V gene: TRBV6-1; clone size: .; CDR3 length: 14; D gene: .; J gene: TRBJ2-5; CDR3 protein: CASSEVSGGETQYF; CDR3 DNA: TGTGCCAGCAGTGAAGTCTCAGGGGGGGAGACCCAGTACTTC
V gene: TRBV6-6; clone size: once; CDR3 length: 16; D gene: TRBD1; J gene: TRBJ1-4; CDR3 protein: CASRSPGTAINEKLFF; CDR3 DNA: TGTGCCAGCAGGAGCCCCGGGACAGCAATCAATGAAAAACTGTTTTTT
V gene: TRBV4-1; clone size: .; CDR3 length: 19; D gene: .; J gene: TRBJ1-4; CDR3 protein: CASSQYRRGTVTTNEKLFF; CDR3 DNA: TGCGCCAGCAGCCAATATAGACGTGGAACAGTTACAACTAATGAAAAACTGTTTTTT
V gene: TRBV4-1; clone size: .; CDR3 length: 15; D gene: TRBD2; J gene: TRBJ2-1; CDR3 protein: CASSPGLAGVTEQFF; CDR3 DNA: TGCGCCAGCAGCCCGGGACTAGCGGGAGTAACCGAGCAGTTCTTC
V gene: TRBV28; clone size: .; CDR3 length: 11; D gene: TRBD2; J gene: TRBJ2-7; CDR3 protein: CASSQAGAQYF; CDR3 DNA: TGTGCCAGCAGTCAGGCGGGAGCTCAGTACTTC
V gene: TRBV14; clone size: .; CDR3 length: 15; D gene: .; J gene: TRBJ1-6; CDR3 protein: CASSRITGSNSPLHF; CDR3 DNA: TGTGCCAGCAGCCGCATAACAGGGAGTAATTCACCCCTCCACTTT
V gene: TRBV9; clone size: once; CDR3 length: 15; D gene: .; J gene: TRBJ2-5; CDR3 protein: CASSVAPGTQETQYF; CDR3 DNA: TGTGCCAGCAGCGTAGCTCCCGGGACCCAAGAGACCCAGTACTTC
V gene: TRBV5-1; clone size: .; CDR3 length: 11; D gene: .; J gene: TRBJ2-5; CDR3 protein: CASSSMKTQYF; CDR3 DNA: TGCGCCAGCAGCTCCATGAAGACCCAGTACTTC
V gene: TRBV3-1/TRBV3-2; clone size: few; CDR3 length: 17; D gene: .; J gene: TRBJ1-6; CDR3 protein: CASSQVKGQPGSSPLHF; CDR3 DNA: TGTGCCAGCAGCCAAGTGAAGGGACAACCAGGGAGTTCACCCCTCCACTTT
V gene: TRBV10-1; clone size: .; CDR3 length: 13; D gene: .; J gene: TRBJ2-7; CDR3 protein: CATLRGGPYEQYF; CDR3 DNA: TGCGCCACACTAAGGGGGGGGCCCTACGAGCAGTACTTC
V gene: TRBV4-1; clone size: .; CDR3 length: 18; D gene: .; J gene: TRBJ2-3; CDR3 protein: CASSQLRQALSSTDTQYF; CDR3 DNA: TGCGCCAGCAGCCAACTACGACAGGCTCTGTCAAGCACAGATACGCAGTATTTT
V gene: TRBV28; clone size: .; CDR3 length: 14; D gene: .; J gene: TRBJ2-7; CDR3 protein: CASRDTLFSYEQYF; CDR3 DNA: TGTGCCAGCAGGGACACCCTGTTCTCCTACGAGCAGTACTTC
V gene: TRBV21-1; clone size: .; CDR3 length: 15; D gene: .; J gene: TRBJ2-6; CDR3 protein: CASLPAGPGANVLTF; CDR3 DNA: TGTGCCAGCCTTCCAGCGGGGCCTGGGGCCAACGTCCTGACTTTC
V gene: TRBV15; clone size: .; CDR3 length: 13; D gene: .; J gene: TRBJ1-1; CDR3 protein: CATSALGRTEAFF; CDR3 DNA: TGTGCCACCAGCGCCTTAGGGAGAACTGAAGCTTTCTTT
V gene: TRBV15; clone size: once; CDR3 length: 13; D gene: .; J gene: TRBJ1-4; CDR3 protein: CATSIVPGEKLFF; CDR3 DNA: TGTGCCACCAGTATTGTCCCGGGGGAAAAACTGTTTTTT
V gene: TRBV7-9; clone size: .; CDR3 length: 13; D gene: .; J gene: TRBJ2-3; CDR3 protein: CASKDVLTDTQYF; CDR3 DNA: TGTGCCAGCAAAGACGTTTTAACCGATACGCAGTATTTT
V gene: TRBV4-1; clone size: .; CDR3 length: 16; D gene: .; J gene: TRBJ2-3; CDR3 protein: CASSQFMQGRADTQYF; CDR3 DNA: TGCGCCAGCAGCCAATTTATGCAGGGAAGGGCAGATACGCAGTATTTT
V gene: TRBV5-1; clone size: .; CDR3 length: 15; D gene: TRBD1; J gene: TRBJ2-5; CDR3 protein: CASSHGDRGTETQYF; CDR3 DNA: TGCGCCAGCAGTCATGGGGACAGGGGAACAGAGACCCAGTACTTC
V gene: TRBV10-3; clone size: once; CDR3 length: 15; D gene: .; J gene: TRBJ2-7; CDR3 protein: CAISEVRGLSYEQYF; CDR3 DNA: TGTGCCATCAGTGAGGTTCGGGGTCTTTCCTACGAGCAGTACTTC
V gene: TRBV3-1/TRBV3-2; clone size: .; CDR3 length: 13; D gene: .; J gene: TRBJ2-1; CDR3 protein: CASSQGKANEQFF; CDR3 DNA: TGTGCCAGCAGCCAAGGGAAGGCGAATGAGCAGTTCTTC
V gene: TRBV6-2/TRBV6-3; clone size: .; CDR3 length: 16; D gene: TRBD1; J gene: TRBJ1-1; CDR3 protein: CASSIPGQKSNTEAFF; CDR3 DNA: TGTGCCAGCAGCATTCCGGGACAGAAATCTAACACTGAAGCTTTCTTT
V gene: TRBV10-2; clone size: .; CDR3 length: 14; D gene: .; J gene: TRBJ2-5; CDR3 protein: CASSVSGMVETQYF; CDR3 DNA: TGCGCCAGCAGTGTGTCAGGGATGGTGGAGACCCAGTACTTC
V gene: TRBV3-1/TRBV3-2; clone size: few; CDR3 length: 14; D gene: .; J gene: TRBJ1-5; CDR3 protein: CASSQQGSNQPQHF; CDR3 DNA: TGTGCCAGCAGCCAACAGGGTAGCAATCAGCCCCAGCATTTT
V gene: TRBV28; clone size: .; CDR3 length: 14; D gene: TRBD1; J gene: TRBJ1-2; CDR3 protein: CASSETGAGYGYTF; CDR3 DNA: TGTGCCAGCAGTGAGACAGGGGCTGGCTATGGCTACACCTTC
V gene: TRBV5-4; clone size: .; CDR3 length: 13; D gene: .; J gene: TRBJ1-3; CDR3 protein: CASSYRAGNTIYF; CDR3 DNA: TGTGCCAGCAGCTACAGGGCCGGAAACACCATATATTTT
V gene: TRBV29-1; clone size: .; CDR3 length: 11; D gene: TRBD2; J gene: TRBJ2-7; CDR3 protein: CSVNLSGSLYF; CDR3 DNA: TGCAGCGTTAACCTTAGCGGGAGCCTGTACTTC
V gene: TRBV4-2; clone size: .; CDR3 length: 15; D gene: .; J gene: TRBJ2-5; CDR3 protein: CASSQDWGGQETQYF; CDR3 DNA: TGTGCCAGCAGCCAAGATTGGGGCGGCCAAGAGACCCAGTACTTC
V gene: TRBV6-5; clone size: once; CDR3 length: 16; D gene: .; J gene: TRBJ2-1; CDR3 protein: CASSSPPGRRTNEQFF; CDR3 DNA: TGTGCCAGCAGTTCACCCCCGGGGCGGAGGACCAATGAGCAGTTCTTC
V gene: TRBV7-6; clone size: .; CDR3 length: 15; D gene: .; J gene: TRBJ1-3; CDR3 protein: CASSLMTSSGNTIYF; CDR3 DNA: TGTGCCAGCAGCCTAATGACAAGCTCTGGAAACACCATATATTTT
V gene: TRBV2; clone size: .; CDR3 length: 12; D gene: TRBD2; J gene: TRBJ2-3; CDR3 protein: CASSEGGSTQYF; CDR3 DNA: TGTGCCAGCAGTGAGGGGGGGAGCACGCAGTATTTT
V gene: TRBV6-6; clone size: .; CDR3 length: 15; D gene: TRBD1; J gene: TRBJ1-3; CDR3 protein: CASGTGGATGNTIYF; CDR3 DNA: TGTGCCAGCGGGACAGGGGGCGCGACTGGAAACACCATATATTTT
V gene: TRBV2; clone size: .; CDR3 length: 13; D gene: .; J gene: TRBJ2-5; CDR3 protein: CASKSEGRETQYF; CDR3 DNA: TGTGCCAGTAAATCCGAGGGCCGGGAGACCCAGTACTTC